This T cell receptor (beta chain) stems from a study of cytomegalovirus exposure and HLA in healthy donors. As for the study in general: Most genotyped donors, over 70% of more than 300, had Caucasian-associated genetic ancestry.

A multiplex PCR was run with 60 Vbeta primers and 13 Jbeta primers. Profiling relied on immunoSEQ multiplex PCR, and the TCRdb table lists in-frame clones only, not all of them. The data contain around 200,000 clones, about 80% of them seen just once; the ten biggest clones take up around 9.6%. This CDR3 has 17 residues. Unmatched junction bases numbered 17, after V lost 0 bases and J lost 9 bases. Per the germline V gene, CDR1 is GTSNPN and CDR2 is SVGIG (reference sequence). The J gene is TRBJ1-3, the V gene TRBV30; 7 positions match TRBD1. The clonotype originates from a woman in her fifties or sixties in good health and CMV-seropositive. The sequenced sample was PBMCs. The CDR3 loop reads CAWSVLEFGTGVPTIYF. CDR3 DNA: TGTGCCTGGAGTGTATTGGAGTTCGGAACAGGGGTGCCCACCATATATTTT. Supplemented by reference TRBV30 and TRBJ1-3, the full variable domain reads SQTIHQWPATLVQPVGSPLSLECTVEGTSNPNLYWYRQAAGRGLQLLFYSVGIGQISSEVPQNLSASRPQDRQFILSSKKLLLSDSGFYLCAWSVLEFGTGVPTIYFGEGSWLTVV.